These 3 T cell receptor beta chains were sequenced from one sample in a study of T cells after yellow fever vaccination. TCRdb ran MiXCR on the 5' RACE reads and lists one entry per CDR3 protein. The repertoire consists of hundreds of thousands of distinct CDR3 sequences, with around 12% occurring once and the leading ten covering around 3%. The sequencing used CD4+ T cells sorted from PBMCs, collected 15 days after the yellow fever booster vaccination. The receptors come from a man aged 18 to 35 who received the YFV17D yellow fever vaccine.

This clonotype was seen at least ten times. CDR3 residues: CASSVSGGELFF. CDR3 bases: TGTGCCAGCAGTGTAAGCGGGGGGGAGCTGTTTTTT. This chain joins TRBV2 and TRBJ2-2, with TRBD2 as a possible D gene (6 bases). The CDR3 runs to 12 residues. Germline CDR1 is SNHLY and CDR2 is FYNNEI. V shed 4 bases and J shed 8 bases, with 8 bases lying between them.

In this sample, this clonotype turned up many times. The rearrangement uses TRBV12-3 or TRBV12-4 and TRBJ2-3; tentatively, D is TRBD1 (6 bases). The V end lost 6 bases, the J end lost 5 bases, and 9 bases lay between the germline ends. This CDR3 has 12 amino acids. The DNA for the CDR3 is TGTGCCAGCAGCACAGGGCAAGATACGCAGTATTTT. It translates to CASSTGQDTQYF.

The CDR3 DNA follows: TGTGCCAGCAGCGGTCCCCCAGGAGTTGGTGACTATGGCTACACCTTC. This encodes CASSGPPGVGDYGYTF. The chain links TRBV25-1 to TRBJ1-2; D gene ambiguous. Germline V gene sequence: CDR1 MGHDK, CDR2 SYGVNS. V dropped 6 bases and J dropped 3 bases, with 20 bases sitting between them. The CDR3 extends over 16 amino acids.